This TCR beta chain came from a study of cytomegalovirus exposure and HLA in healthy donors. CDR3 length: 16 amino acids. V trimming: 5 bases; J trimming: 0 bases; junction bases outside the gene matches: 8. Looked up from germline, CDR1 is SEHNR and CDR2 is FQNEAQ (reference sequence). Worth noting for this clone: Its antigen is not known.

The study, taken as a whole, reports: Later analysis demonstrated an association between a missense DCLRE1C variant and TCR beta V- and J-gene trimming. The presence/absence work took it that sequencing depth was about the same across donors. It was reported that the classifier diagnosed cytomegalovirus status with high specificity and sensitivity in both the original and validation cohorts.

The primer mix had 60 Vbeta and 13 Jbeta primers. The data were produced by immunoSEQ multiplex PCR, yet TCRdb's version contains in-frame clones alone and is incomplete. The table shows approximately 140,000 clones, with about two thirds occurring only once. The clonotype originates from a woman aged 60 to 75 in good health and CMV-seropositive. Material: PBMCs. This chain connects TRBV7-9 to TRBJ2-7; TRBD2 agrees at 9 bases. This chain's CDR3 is CASSPSAGGSSYEQYF. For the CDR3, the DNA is TGTGCCAGCAGCCCCTCCGCGGGGGGGAGCTCCTACGAGCAGTACTTC. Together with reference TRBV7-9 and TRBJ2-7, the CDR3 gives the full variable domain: DTGVSQNPRHKITKRGQNVTFRCDPISEHNRLYWYRQTLGQGPEFLTYFQNEAQLEKSRLLSDRFSAERPKGSFSTLEIQRTEQGDSAMYLCASSPSAGGSSYEQYFGPGTRLTVT.